This paragraph reports one T cell receptor beta chain. This clonotype was counted between two and nine times. What antigen it recognizes has not been identified. Within one base of it there is no much larger clone, and no base qualities were kept. Sequencing used an Illumina NovaSeq 6000. TCRalpha and TCRbeta cDNA libraries were constructed by 5'RACE with constant-segment primers, with sample barcodes and unique molecular identifiers being introduced. RNA was extracted from every sample with Trizol reagent. Library amplification was performed in two PCR steps, and a second sample barcode and Illumina TruSeq adapters were introduced in the second step. Sequencing of libraries was performed on an Illumina NovaSeq with 2 x 150 bp paired-end reads. In the source study's methods: Reads were demultiplexed and collapsed into UMI-guided consensus sequences with migec v1.2.7. With mixcr v2.1.11, UMI consensuses were aligned to TRA and TRB V and J templates and assembled into clonotypes. A clonotype was counted as expanded or contracted only when both edgeR and NoisET called the clonotype significant, with the noise models trained on biological replicates. For edgeR calls, a false discovery rate-adjusted p below 0.01 and a log2 fold-change threshold of 1 were applied. As an exploratory analysis of dynamics, max-normalized trajectories of the 1000 most abundant clonotypes were examined with PCA combined with hierarchical clustering. Separately sequenced CD4+ and CD8+ repertoires were used to assign the CD4 or CD8 phenotype of responding clones. Through fastp at Q25 and MiXCR, TCRdb rebuilt clones from the public reads, retaining in-frame beta chains. Under each unique CDR3 protein, matching rows form one entry showing the most common genes and DNA. V and J calls and clone size were set by TCRdb, not the authors. Present in this sample are around 320,000 distinct CDR3 sequences, approximately 19% of which were seen just once. The biggest ten clones account for around 21% of the sample.

Ficoll-Paque density gradient centrifugation was used to isolate PBMCs. This entry belongs to a study of T-cell memory formation after mild COVID-19 (dated by TCRdb to the early 2020s). Background on the whole study: TCR sequence clusters from the two donors were largely donor specific. In a couple of donors, T-cell clones that expanded and contracted after mild COVID-19 were tracked by sequencing TCRalpha and TCRbeta repertoires over time. The cohort comprised two young, previously healthy adult volunteers, one female and one male. Broad study findings and their caveats: Contracting CD4+ clones turned up mainly in the CM and EM memory subsets, whereas EMRA was where CD8+ clones were enriched. Balanced CD4/CD8 phenotypes were observed for clones contracting from day 15 to 85, whereas a bias towards CD4+ was observed for a second wave of clones expanding from day 15 to 37. The study covered only a couple of mild cases, and larger cohorts including severe cases with pre-infection samples were considered necessary. SARS-CoV-2 specificity of the second-wave clones peaking on day 37 was not confirmed. Some responding clones were detected in pre-infection memory, which suggested that pre-existing cross-reactive memory T cells had joined the SARS-CoV-2 response.

Sequencing was carried out using PBMCs or a T cell subset sorted from them (not recorded which). The source of this sequence is a man aged 18 to 29 who had mild COVID-19 (a few samples of this study predate the infection). The sample titles of this study are shuffled in the database, so cell type and time point are left out; the donor was told from shared clones.

At the DNA level, the sequence is TGTGCCAGCAGCGTGAGGGACAGGGAAAATTCACCCCTCCACTTT. Its protein is CASSVRDRENSPLHF. The sequence is built from TRBV9 and TRBJ1-6; 9 central bases correspond to TRBD1. For CDR1 and CDR2, the germline V gene lists SGDLS and YYNGEE. Trimming leaves V shorter by 2 bases and J shorter by 7 bases, with the junction holding 4 bases beyond the gene matches. The CDR3, cysteine through phenylalanine, is 15 amino acids long. Only the CDR3 portion is preserved as DNA: 45 bases, with reading frame beginning at the first base.